The rows below give T cell receptor beta chains drawn from one sample of a study of CD8 T cells in ankylosing spondylitis. TCRdb processed the 5' RACE reads anew with MiXCR; each CDR3 protein has one entry. This table has 150,000 to 200,000 distinct CDR3 sequences, roughly 10% appearing once. The sample was blood, either unsorted or a sorted T cell fraction (not recorded which). These receptors originate from a male donor with ankylosing spondylitis or in good health (not recorded which). CDR3s include the opening cysteine and the closing phenylalanine or tryptophan. A D gene is named only where the DNA matches it firmly. A row's size may be missing; if present it is once, few, many or a size class.

TRBV13	many	TRBD2	TRBJ2-1	TGTGCCAGCAGCTTTCTTAGCGGGGCCTACAATGAGCAGTTCTTC	CASSFLSGAYNEQFF
TRBV3-1	many	-	TRBJ1-4	TGTGCCAGCAGCCAAGATAGCTTCGAGGCGGGGGCGAGAAAAAAACTGTTTTTT	CASSQDSFEAGARKKLFF
TRBV5-1	many	TRBD1	TRBJ2-5	TGCGCCAGCAGTGTGGGGGGGACAGGGGCCGAAGAGACCCAGTACTTC	CASSVGGTGAEETQYF
TRBV7-8	many	TRBD2	TRBJ2-7	TGTGCCAGTAGCGGGAATCCCTCCTACGAGCAGTACTTC	CASSGNPSYEQYF
TRBV20-1	few	TRBD2	TRBJ2-7	TGCAGTGCTATACTAGCGCAAAGCTCCTACGAGCAGTACTTC	CSAILAQSSYEQYF
TRBV7-7	few	TRBD2	TRBJ2-1	TGTGCCGTTAGCGGGGGGCCCTACAATGAGCAGTTCTTC	CAVSGGPYNEQFF
TRBV5-1	many	-	TRBJ1-1	TGCGCCAGCAGCGGGGGAGGGTCGGGGACTGAAGCTTTCTTT	CASSGGGSGTEAFF
TRBV2	many	-	TRBJ2-1	TGTGCCAGCAGTGAAGCGCGATCGCCGGCCAATGAGCAGTTCTTC	CASSEARSPANEQFF
TRBV6-1	many	-	TRBJ2-2	TGTGCCAGCAGTGAACTAGTTAGGACCGGGGAGCTGTTTTTT	CASSELVRTGELFF
TRBV7-9	-	TRBD2	TRBJ2-6	TGTGCCAGCAGCCCGGGACTAGCGGTCTCTGGGGCCAACGTCCTGACTTTC	CASSPGLAVSGANVLTF
TRBV12-3/TRBV12-4	few	TRBD1	TRBJ2-5	TGTGCCAGCAGTTTAGCTTCGGACAGGGCACAGACCCAGTACTTC	CASSLASDRAQTQYF
TRBV4-2	many	TRBD2	TRBJ2-7	TGTGCCACCGGACCTATCGGGACTAGCGCCTACGAGCAGTACTTC	CATGPIGTSAYEQYF
TRBV6-5	many	-	TRBJ2-3	TGTGCCAGCAGTTACCTCCAGGGGTGGGGCACAGATACGCAGTATTTT	CASSYLQGWGTDTQYF
TRBV20-1	few	-	TRBJ1-1	TGCAGTGCTAGAGGCAACTCTCCGAAAAACACTGAAGCTTTCTTT	CSARGNSPKNTEAFF
TRBV7-6	many	TRBD1	TRBJ1-2	TGTGCCAGCAGCCCCCGTAGGGGGCTCGGTGGCTACACCTTC	CASSPRRGLGGYTF
TRBV6-5	many	-	TRBJ2-3	TGTGCCAGCAGTTACTCGAGTTTTATAGATACGCAGTATTTT	CASSYSSFIDTQYF
TRBV19	few	TRBD1	TRBJ2-5	TGTGCCAGTAGTGGCAGGGGGCGGCGAGAGACCCAGTACTTC	CASSGRGRRETQYF
TRBV6-1	many	TRBD2	TRBJ2-3	TGTGCCAGCAGTCGTGATTCAGCGGGAGGGTCGACAGATACGCAGTATTTT	CASSRDSAGGSTDTQYF
TRBV28	many	-	TRBJ1-4	TGTGCCAGCAGTTTAGGGGGTTCTGCCTCCAGGGAAAAACTGTTTTTT	CASSLGGSASREKLFF
TRBV5-1	-	-	TRBJ1-4	TGCGCCAGCGCAAACAGGGCCGTTGCAACTAATGAAAAACTGTTTTTT	CASANRAVATNEKLFF
TRBV6-1	many	-	TRBJ1-2	TGTGCCAGCAGTGAGCCAGGGAGGGACTATGGCTACACCTTC	CASSEPGRDYGYTF
TRBV12-3/TRBV12-4	-	-	TRBJ2-2	TGTGCCAGCAGTTTCCGAAACAGCAAGACCGGGGAGCTGTTTTTT	CASSFRNSKTGELFF
TRBV29-1	many	TRBD2	TRBJ2-2	TGCAGCGCAACCGGGACTAGCGGCGGGGAGCTGTTTTTT	CSATGTSGGELFF
TRBV7-8	-	-	TRBJ2-1	TGTGCCAGCAGCTTAGAGGCCAATGAGCAGTTCTTC	CASSLEANEQFF
TRBV28	many	-	TRBJ1-2	TGTGCCACCATGGTCGGCCCAGCTGATGGCTACACCTTC	CATMVGPADGYTF
TRBV6-5	many	TRBD2	TRBJ2-7	TGTGCCAGCAGTTTCCAGCCGGGACTAGCGAACGAGCAGTACTTC	CASSFQPGLANEQYF
TRBV7-2	few	-	TRBJ2-3	TGTGCCAGCAGCCCAGCAGGGCGCGACACAGATACGCAGTATTTT	CASSPAGRDTDTQYF
TRBV6-1	many	-	TRBJ2-5	TGTGCCAGCAGTGTACAGGGACGGGAGACCCAGTACTTC	CASSVQGRETQYF
TRBV7-6	few	-	TRBJ2-7	TGTGCCAGCAGCCCTAATGACCCTCTTGTAAGAGGCGAGCAGTACTTC	CASSPNDPLVRGEQYF
TRBV6-1	many	TRBD1	TRBJ1-4	TGTGCCAGCAGCGAGGGATCCGGGACAGGGGAAAAACTGTTTTTT	CASSEGSGTGEKLFF
TRBV9	many	TRBD1	TRBJ1-1	TGTGCCAGCAGCCTGGGACAGCACACTGAAGCTTTCTTT	CASSLGQHTEAFF
TRBV20-1	many	TRBD1	TRBJ2-7	TGCAGTGCTGGGGGACAGGGGAGGACCTACGAGCAGTACTTC	CSAGGQGRTYEQYF
TRBV6-1	many	TRBD2	TRBJ2-1	TGTGCCAGCAGCGGACTAGCGGGGCGGAATGAGCAGTTCTTC	CASSGLAGRNEQFF
TRBV5-4	many	-	TRBJ2-2	TGTGCCAGCAGCTTGTCTAAGGGGAACACCGGGGAGCTGTTTTTT	CASSLSKGNTGELFF
TRBV5-1	few	TRBD1	TRBJ1-2	TGCGCCAGCAGCCAATCCGGGACAGGGGATGGCTACACCTTC	CASSQSGTGDGYTF
TRBV20-1	many	-	TRBJ1-2	TGCAGTGCTAGGAGGGATACTGGCTACACCTTC	CSARRDTGYTF
TRBV14	few	-	TRBJ1-6	TGTGCCAGCAGCCAAGAATCCCAGCGTTCACCCCTCCACTTT	CASSQESQRSPLHF
TRBV19	-	TRBD2	TRBJ2-7	TGTGCCAGTAGTACGGCTAGCGGGGCCTACGAGCAGTACTTC	CASSTASGAYEQYF
TRBV7-8	few	TRBD1	TRBJ2-7	TGTGCCAGCAGCTTACAAACAGGGGGAACCTCCTACGAGCAGTACTTC	CASSLQTGGTSYEQYF
TRBV5-6	many	-	TRBJ2-3	TGTGCCAGCAGAAGGGACGGGGGAGATACGCAGTATTTT	CASRRDGGDTQYF
TRBV7-8	-	TRBD1	TRBJ2-1	TGTGCCAGCACCCCGATCGGGACAGTTTCCTACAATGAGCAGTTCTTC	CASTPIGTVSYNEQFF
TRBV20-1	few	-	TRBJ2-3	TGCAGTGCTAGATCGGGAGGACAGGGCCTAGATACGCAGTATTTT	CSARSGGQGLDTQYF
TRBV6-5	-	TRBD2	TRBJ2-5	TGTGCCAGCAGTTACGGGGGACTAGCGGGAGAGACCCAGTACTTC	CASSYGGLAGETQYF
TRBV11-1	-	TRBD1	TRBJ1-1	TGTGCCAGCAGCTCCCCCAAAGTGACAGGGGGCAGCGTGAACACTGAAGCTTTCTTT	CASSSPKVTGGSVNTEAFF
TRBV7-9	many	-	TRBJ2-2	TGTGCCAGCAGCCCACGAAGATCGTGGGAGCTGTTTTTT	CASSPRRSWELFF
TRBV4-3	few	-	TRBJ1-2	TGCGCCAGCAGCCAAGATCGCGGCTATGGCTACACCTTC	CASSQDRGYGYTF
TRBV20-1	many	-	TRBJ1-2	TGCAGTGCCCACCGGGAGGGAGATGTGAATGGCTACACCTTC	CSAHREGDVNGYTF
TRBV29-1	many	TRBD1	TRBJ2-2	TGCAGTGACGACAGGGATGTCGACACCGGGGAGCTGTTTTTT	CSDDRDVDTGELFF
TRBV10-3	many	-	TRBJ2-3	TGTGCCATCAGTGAGACAGATACGCAGTATTTT	CAISETDTQYF
TRBV5-1	many	TRBD2	TRBJ2-1	TGCGCCAGCAGCTTGGAACTAGCGGGGGGTTCCAATGAGCAGTTCTTC	CASSLELAGGSNEQFF